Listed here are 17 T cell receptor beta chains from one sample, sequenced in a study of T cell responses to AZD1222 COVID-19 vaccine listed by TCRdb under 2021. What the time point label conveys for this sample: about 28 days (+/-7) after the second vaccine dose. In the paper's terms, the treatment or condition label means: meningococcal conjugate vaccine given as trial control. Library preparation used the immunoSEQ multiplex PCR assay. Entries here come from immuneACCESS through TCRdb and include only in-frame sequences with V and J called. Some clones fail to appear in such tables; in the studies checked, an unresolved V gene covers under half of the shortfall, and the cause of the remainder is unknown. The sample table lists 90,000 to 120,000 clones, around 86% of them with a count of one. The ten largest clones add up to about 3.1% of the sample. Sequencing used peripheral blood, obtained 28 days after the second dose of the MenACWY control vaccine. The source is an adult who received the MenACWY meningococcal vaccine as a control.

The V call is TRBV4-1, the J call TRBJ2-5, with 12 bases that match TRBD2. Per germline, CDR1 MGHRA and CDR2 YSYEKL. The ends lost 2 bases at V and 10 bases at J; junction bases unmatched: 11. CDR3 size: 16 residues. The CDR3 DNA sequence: TGCGCCAGCAGCCAATCACTAGCGGGGGGCCTCAGAAACCAGTACTTC. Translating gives CASSQSLAGGLRNQYF.

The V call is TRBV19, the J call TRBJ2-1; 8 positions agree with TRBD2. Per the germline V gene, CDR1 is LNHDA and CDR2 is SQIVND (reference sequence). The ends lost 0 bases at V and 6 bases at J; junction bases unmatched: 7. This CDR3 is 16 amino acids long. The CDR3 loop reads CASSIEGLAGLNEQFF. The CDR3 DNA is TGTGCCAGTAGTATAGAGGGTTTAGCGGGGCTCAATGAGCAGTTCTTC. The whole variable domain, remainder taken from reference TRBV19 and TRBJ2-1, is DGGITQSPKYLFRKEGQNVTLSCEQNLNHDAMYWYRQDPGQGLRLIYYSQIVNDFQKGDIAEGYSVSREKKESFPLTVTSAQKNPTAFYLCASSIEGLAGLNEQFFGPGTRLTVL.

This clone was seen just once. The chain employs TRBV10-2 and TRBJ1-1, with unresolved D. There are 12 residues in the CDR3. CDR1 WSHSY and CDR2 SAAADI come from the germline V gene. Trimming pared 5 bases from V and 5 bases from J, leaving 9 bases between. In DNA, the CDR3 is TGCGCCAGCAGTACTCTGGGGACTGAAGCTTTCTTT. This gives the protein CASSTLGTEAFF.

The CDR3, as DNA: TGTGCCAGTAATCGCAACTCTCAAGAGACCCAGTACTTC. Its protein is CASNRNSQETQYF. The chain has TRBV19 and TRBJ2-5, with D hard to call. CDR1 is LNHDA, CDR2 SQIVND, per germline (reference sequence). CDR3 length equals 13 residues. Trimming cost V 7 bases and J 2 bases, with 11 bases left between them.

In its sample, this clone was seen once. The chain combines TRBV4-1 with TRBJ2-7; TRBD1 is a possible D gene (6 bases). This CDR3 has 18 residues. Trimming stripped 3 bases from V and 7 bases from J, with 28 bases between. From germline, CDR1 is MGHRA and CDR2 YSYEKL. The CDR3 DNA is TGCGCCAGCAGCCAGGGGCCGGTGGTCGGGACAAGGGGACCTGAGCAGTACTTC. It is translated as CASSQGPVVGTRGPEQYF.

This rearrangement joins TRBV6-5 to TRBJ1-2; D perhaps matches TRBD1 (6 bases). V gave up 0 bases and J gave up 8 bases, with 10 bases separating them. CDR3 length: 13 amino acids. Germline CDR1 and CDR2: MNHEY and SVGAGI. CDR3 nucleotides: TGTGCCAGCAGTTACTCTTCCAGGGGAGGCTACACCTTC. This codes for CASSYSSRGGYTF.

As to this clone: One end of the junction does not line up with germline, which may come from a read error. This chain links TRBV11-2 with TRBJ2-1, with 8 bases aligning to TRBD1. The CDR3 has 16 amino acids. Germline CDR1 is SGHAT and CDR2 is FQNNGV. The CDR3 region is CASSLVPRGLGLRALF. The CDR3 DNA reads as TGTGCCAGCAGCTTAGTTCCCAGGGGGCTCGGGCTACGGGCCCTCTTC.

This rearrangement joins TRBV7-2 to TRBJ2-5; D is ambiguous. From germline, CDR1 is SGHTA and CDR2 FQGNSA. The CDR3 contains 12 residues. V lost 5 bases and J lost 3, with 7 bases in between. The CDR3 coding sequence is TGTGCCAGCAGCCTAACAAAAGAGACCCAGTACTTC. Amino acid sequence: CASSLTKETQYF. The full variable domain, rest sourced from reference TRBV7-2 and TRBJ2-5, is GAGVSQSPSNKVTEKGKDVELRCDPISGHTALYWYRQSLGQGLEFLIYFQGNSAPDKSGLPSDRFSAERTGGSVSTLTIQRTQQEDSAVYLCASSLTKETQYFGPGTRLLVL.

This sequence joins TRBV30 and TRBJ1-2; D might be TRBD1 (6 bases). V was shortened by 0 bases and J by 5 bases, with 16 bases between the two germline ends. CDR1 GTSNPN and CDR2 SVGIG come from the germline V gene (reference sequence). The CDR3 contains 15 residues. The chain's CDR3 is CAWSVEGRGVYGYTF. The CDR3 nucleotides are TGTGCCTGGAGTGTAGAGGGCAGGGGCGTTTATGGCTACACCTTC.

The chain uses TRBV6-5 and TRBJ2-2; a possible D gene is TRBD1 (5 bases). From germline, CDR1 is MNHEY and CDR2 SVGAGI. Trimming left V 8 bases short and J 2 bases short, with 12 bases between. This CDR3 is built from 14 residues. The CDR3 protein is CASSDISNTGELFF. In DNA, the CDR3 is TGTGCCAGCTCGGACATTTCAAACACCGGGGAGCTGTTTTTT.

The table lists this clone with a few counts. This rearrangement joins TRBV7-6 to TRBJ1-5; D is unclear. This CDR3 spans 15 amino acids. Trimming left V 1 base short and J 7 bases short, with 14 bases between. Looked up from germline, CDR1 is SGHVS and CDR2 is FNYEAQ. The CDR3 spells CASSLEAGWEQPQHF. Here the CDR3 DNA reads TGTGCCAGCAGCTTAGAAGCGGGCTGGGAACAGCCCCAGCATTTT.

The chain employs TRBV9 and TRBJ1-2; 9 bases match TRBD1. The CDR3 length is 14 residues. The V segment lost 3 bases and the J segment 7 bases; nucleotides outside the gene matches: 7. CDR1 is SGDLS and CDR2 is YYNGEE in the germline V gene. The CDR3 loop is CASSAGQGRAGYTF. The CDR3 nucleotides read TGTGCCAGCAGCGCCGGACAGGGGCGGGCTGGCTACACCTTC.

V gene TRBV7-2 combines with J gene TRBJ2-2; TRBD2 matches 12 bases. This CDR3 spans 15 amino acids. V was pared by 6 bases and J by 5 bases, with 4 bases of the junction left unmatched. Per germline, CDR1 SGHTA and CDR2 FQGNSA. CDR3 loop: CASRRLAGATGELFF. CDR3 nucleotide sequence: TGTGCCAGCAGAAGACTAGCGGGGGCGACCGGGGAGCTGTTTTTT.

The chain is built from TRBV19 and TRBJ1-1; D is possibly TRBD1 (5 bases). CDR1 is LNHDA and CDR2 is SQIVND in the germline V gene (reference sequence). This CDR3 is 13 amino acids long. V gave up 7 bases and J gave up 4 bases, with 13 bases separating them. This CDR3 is CASINSRVTEAFF. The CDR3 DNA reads TGTGCCAGTATAAACAGCAGGGTCACTGAAGCTTTCTTT.

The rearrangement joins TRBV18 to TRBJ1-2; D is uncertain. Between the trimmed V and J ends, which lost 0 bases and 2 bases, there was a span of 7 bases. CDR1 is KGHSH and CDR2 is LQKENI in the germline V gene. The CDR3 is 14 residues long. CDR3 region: CASSPPSGNYGYTF. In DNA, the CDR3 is TGTGCCAGCTCACCACCGTCGGGGAACTATGGCTACACCTTC.

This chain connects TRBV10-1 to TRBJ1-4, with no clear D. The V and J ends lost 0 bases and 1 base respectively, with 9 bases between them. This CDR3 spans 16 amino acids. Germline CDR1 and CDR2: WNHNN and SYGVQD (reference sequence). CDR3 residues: CASSESRAITNEKLFF. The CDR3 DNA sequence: TGCGCCAGCAGTGAGTCTCGGGCAATAACTAATGAAAAACTGTTTTTT.

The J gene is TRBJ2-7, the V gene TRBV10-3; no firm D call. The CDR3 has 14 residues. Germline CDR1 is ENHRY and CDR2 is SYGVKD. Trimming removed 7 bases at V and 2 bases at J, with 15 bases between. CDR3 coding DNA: TGTGCCATCACGGACGGAGTCGGGCCCTACGAGCAGTACTTC. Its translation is CAITDGVGPYEQYF.